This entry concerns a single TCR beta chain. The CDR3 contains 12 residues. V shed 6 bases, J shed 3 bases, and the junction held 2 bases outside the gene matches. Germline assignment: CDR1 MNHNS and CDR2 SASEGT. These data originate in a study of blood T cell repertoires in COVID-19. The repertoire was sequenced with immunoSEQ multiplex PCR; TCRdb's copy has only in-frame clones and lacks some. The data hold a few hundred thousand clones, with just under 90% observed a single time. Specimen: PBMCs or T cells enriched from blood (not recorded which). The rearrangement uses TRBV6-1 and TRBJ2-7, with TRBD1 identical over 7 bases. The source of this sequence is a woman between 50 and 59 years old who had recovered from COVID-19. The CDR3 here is CASSPGGYEQYF. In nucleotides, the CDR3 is TGTGCCAGCAGCCCAGGGGGCTACGAGCAGTACTTC.